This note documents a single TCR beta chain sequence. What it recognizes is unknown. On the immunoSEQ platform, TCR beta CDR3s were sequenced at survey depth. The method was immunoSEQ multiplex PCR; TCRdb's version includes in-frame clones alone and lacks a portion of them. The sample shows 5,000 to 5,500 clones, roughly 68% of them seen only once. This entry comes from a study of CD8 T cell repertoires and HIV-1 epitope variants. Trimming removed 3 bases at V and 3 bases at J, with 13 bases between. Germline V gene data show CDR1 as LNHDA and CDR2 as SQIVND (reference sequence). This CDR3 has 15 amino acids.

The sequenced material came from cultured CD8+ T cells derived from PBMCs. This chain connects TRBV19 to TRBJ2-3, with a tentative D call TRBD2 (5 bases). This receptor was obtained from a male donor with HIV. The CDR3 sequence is CASSILGGLTDTQYF. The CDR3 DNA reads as TGTGCCAGTAGTATTTTAGGCGGGTTAACAGATACGCAGTATTTT.